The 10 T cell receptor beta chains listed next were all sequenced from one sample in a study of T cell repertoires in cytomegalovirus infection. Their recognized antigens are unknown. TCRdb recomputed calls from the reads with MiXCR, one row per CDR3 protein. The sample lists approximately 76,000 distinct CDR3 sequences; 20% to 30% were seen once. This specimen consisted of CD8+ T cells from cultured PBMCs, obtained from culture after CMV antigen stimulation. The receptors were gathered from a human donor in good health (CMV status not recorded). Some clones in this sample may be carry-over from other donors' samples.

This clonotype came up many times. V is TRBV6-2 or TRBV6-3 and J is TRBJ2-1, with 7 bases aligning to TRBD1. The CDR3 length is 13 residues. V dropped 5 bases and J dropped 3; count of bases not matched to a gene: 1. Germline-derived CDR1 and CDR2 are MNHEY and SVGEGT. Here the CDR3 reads CASSRQGYNEQFF. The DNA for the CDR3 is TGTGCCAGCAGTAGACAGGGCTACAATGAGCAGTTCTTC.

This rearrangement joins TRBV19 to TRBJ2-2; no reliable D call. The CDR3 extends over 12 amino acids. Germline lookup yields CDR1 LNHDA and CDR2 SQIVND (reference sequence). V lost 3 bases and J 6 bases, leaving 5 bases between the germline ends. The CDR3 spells CASSMPAGELFF. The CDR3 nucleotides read TGTGCCAGTAGTATGCCCGCCGGGGAGCTGTTTTTT.

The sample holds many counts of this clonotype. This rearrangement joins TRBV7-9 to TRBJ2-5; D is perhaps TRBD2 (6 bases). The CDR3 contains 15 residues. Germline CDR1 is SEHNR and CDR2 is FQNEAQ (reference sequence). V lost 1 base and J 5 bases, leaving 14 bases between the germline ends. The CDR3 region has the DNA TGTGCCAGCAGCTTAGACACGGGAGTCACCGAGACCCAGTACTTC. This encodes CASSLDTGVTETQYF. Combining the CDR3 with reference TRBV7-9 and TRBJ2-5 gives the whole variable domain DTGVSQNPRHKITKRGQNVTFRCDPISEHNRLYWYRQTLGQGPEFLTYFQNEAQLEKSRLLSDRFSAERPKGSFSTLEIQRTEQGDSAMYLCASSLDTGVTETQYFGPGTRLLVL.

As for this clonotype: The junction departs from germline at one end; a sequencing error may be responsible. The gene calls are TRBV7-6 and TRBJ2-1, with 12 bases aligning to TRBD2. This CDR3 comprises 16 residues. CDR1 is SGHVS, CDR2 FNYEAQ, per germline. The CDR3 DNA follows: TGTGCCAACAGCCCCGCCGCGACTAGCGGGAGAGGTGAGCAGTTCTTC. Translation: CANSPAATSGRGEQFF.

This chain's CDR3 is CASSHPDRSYNEQFF. In DNA form, the CDR3 reads TGCGCCAGCAGCCACCCAGACAGGTCCTACAATGAGCAGTTCTTC. The V gene is TRBV4-3, the J gene TRBJ2-1; tentative D call: TRBD1 (6 bases). There are 15 residues in the CDR3. Per the germline V gene, CDR1 is LGHNA and CDR2 is YSLEER. V gave up 3 bases and J gave up 1 base, with 10 bases separating them.

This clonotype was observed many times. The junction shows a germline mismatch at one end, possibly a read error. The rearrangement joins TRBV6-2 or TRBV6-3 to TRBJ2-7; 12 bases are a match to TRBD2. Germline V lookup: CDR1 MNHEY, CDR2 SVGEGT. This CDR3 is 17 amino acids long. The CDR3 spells CASSQRTSGATSYGQYF. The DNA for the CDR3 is TGTGCCAGCAGCCAGCGGACTAGCGGGGCCACTTCCTACGGGCAGTACTTC.

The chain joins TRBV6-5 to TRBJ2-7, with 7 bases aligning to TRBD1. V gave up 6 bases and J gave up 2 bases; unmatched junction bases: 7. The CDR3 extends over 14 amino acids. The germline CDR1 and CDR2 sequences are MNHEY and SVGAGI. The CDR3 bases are TGTGCCAGCAGCCTGCAGGGGACAGCCTACGAGCAGTACTTC. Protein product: CASSLQGTAYEQYF.

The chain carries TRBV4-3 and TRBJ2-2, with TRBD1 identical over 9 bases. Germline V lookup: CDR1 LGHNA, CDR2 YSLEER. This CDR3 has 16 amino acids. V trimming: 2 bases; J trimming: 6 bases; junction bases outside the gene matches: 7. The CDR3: CASSQPGQGLAGELFF. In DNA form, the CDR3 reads TGCGCCAGCAGCCAACCGGGACAGGGATTGGCCGGGGAGCTGTTTTTT.

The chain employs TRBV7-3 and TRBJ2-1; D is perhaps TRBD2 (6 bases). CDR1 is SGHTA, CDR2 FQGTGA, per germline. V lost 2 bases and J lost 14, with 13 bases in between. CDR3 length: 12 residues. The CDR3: CASSLPRRGEFF. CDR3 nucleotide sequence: TGTGCCAGCAGCTTACCCAGGAGGGGCGAGTTCTTC.

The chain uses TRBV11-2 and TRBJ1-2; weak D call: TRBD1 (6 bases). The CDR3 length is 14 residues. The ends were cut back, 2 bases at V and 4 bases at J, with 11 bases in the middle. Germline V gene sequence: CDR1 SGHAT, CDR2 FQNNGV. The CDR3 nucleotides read TGTGCCAGCAGCTTACAGGGGCCCCTCTATGGCTACACCTTC. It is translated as CASSLQGPLYGYTF.